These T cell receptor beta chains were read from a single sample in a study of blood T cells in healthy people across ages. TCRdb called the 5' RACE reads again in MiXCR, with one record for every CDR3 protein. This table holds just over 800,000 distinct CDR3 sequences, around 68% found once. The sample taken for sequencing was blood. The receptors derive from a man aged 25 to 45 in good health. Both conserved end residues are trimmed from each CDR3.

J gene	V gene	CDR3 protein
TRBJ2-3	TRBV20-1	SAPHPSVAGGWNEQY
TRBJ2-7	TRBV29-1	SVEDKTGREQY
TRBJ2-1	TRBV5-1	ASSSGIVFPSYNEQF
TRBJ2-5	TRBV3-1	ASSQGRSRRETQY
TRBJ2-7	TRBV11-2	ASSRRDRLYEQY
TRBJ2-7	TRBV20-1	SALPSGGLSSYEQY
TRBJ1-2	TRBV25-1	ASSEAGQDYGYT
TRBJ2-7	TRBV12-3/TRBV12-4	ASSPTVYEQY
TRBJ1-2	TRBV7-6	ASSLDQGFNYGYT
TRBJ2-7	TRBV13	ASSLSGRTYEQY
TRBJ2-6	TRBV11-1	ASSTTTSGGPILLGANVLT
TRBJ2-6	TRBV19	ASSTVLSGANVLT
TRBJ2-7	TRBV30	AWSVTAWHEQY
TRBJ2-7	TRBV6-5	ASSYSRETYEQY
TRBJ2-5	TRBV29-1	SVERADRRETQY
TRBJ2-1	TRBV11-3	ASSPAVYNEQC
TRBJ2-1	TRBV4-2	ASSQEESSYNEQF
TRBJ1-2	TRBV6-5	ASTGGSDYGYT
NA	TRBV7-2	ASSRYGVGDSNEQF
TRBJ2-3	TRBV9	ASSVVGTSTDTQY
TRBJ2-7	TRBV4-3	ASSQDLTGGEAQY
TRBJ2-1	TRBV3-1	ASSLGTSGANEQF
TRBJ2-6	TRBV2	ASSEVHLSAGANVLT
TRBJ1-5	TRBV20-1	SARDGEMGSNQPQH
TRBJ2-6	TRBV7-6	ASSLVVSLYSGANVLT
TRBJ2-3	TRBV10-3	AIEQGDTQY
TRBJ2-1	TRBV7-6	ASSLDLGRGEQF
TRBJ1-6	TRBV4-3	ASSQDQRRFSPLH
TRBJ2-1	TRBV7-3	ASSPTTSRYYNEQF
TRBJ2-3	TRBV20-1	SARAPPGWRGGADTQY
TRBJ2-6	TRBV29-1	SVGARTSDGANVLT
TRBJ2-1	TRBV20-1	SARDLPWGPPPNEQF
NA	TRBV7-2	ASSLAMVGTVYEQY
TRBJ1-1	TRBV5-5	ASSLAPGGTEAF
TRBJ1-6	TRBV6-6	ASTSAPGGSPLH
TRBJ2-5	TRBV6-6	ASRPSGVETQY